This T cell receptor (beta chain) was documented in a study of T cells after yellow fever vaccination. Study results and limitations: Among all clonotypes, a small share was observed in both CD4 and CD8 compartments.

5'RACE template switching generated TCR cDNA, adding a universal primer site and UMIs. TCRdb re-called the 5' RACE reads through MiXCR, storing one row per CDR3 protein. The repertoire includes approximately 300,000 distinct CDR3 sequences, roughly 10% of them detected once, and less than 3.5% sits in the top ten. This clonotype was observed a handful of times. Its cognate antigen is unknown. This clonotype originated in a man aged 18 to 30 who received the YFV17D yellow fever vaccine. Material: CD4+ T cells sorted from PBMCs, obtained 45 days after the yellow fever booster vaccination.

The CDR3 nucleotides read TGTGCCAGCGGGACTAGGCAAGAGACCCAGTACTTC. This encodes CASGTRQETQYF. The chain is built from TRBV6-1 and TRBJ2-5; 8 bases align to TRBD2. Looked up from germline, CDR1 is MNHNS and CDR2 is SASEGT. Losses at the gene ends were 8 bases for V and 2 bases for J; bases not matched to a gene: 1. The length of the CDR3 is 12 residues.